Listed here are 25 T cell receptor beta chains from one sample, sequenced in a study of blood T cell repertoires in COVID-19. Profiling relied on immunoSEQ multiplex PCR, and the TCRdb table lists in-frame clones only, not all of them. The table lists some 99,000 clones, about 86% of them singletons. The sequenced sample was peripheral blood. These receptors originate from a woman in her sixties in a cohort sampled during active or convalescent COVID-19.

V and J are TRBV11-2 and TRBJ2-7; D not certain. This CDR3 has 12 amino acids. Germline loops: CDR1 SGHAT, CDR2 FQNNGV. V lost 7 bases and J 2 bases, leaving 9 bases between the germline ends. CDR3 amino acids: CASTLSPYEQYF. The CDR3 DNA follows: TGTGCCAGCACCCTTTCCCCCTACGAGCAGTACTTC.

J is TRBJ2-1 and V is TRBV7-2; TRBD1 matches 9 bases. Trimming removed 7 bases from V and 3 bases from J; junction bases left unmatched: 4. Germline CDR1 is SGHTA and CDR2 is FQGNSA. This CDR3 contains 14 residues. The CDR3, as DNA: TGTGCCAGCACCACGACAGGGGGCTACAATGAGCAGTTCTTC. Translating it yields CASTTTGGYNEQFF.

V and J are TRBV5-1 and TRBJ2-5; the D gene is possibly TRBD1 (5 bases). Germline CDR1 SGHRS, CDR2 YFSETQ. The V end was cut by 3 bases, the J end by 4 bases, with 16 bases between. The CDR3 sequence is 15 residues long. The CDR3 spells CASSSNTGGGETQYF. DNA of the CDR3: TGCGCCAGCAGCTCTAACACAGGCGGCGGAGAGACCCAGTACTTC.

The CDR3 sequence is CATSLRGSNTGELFF. CDR3 nucleotides: TGTGCCACCTCTCTCCGAGGCTCGAACACCGGGGAGCTGTTTTTT. V is TRBV27 and J is TRBJ2-2; no clear D. The germline V gene has CDR1 MNHEY and CDR2 SMNVEV (reference sequence). V lost 10 bases and J 0 bases, leaving 15 bases between the germline ends. The length of the CDR3 is 15 residues.

The chain has TRBV10-1 and TRBJ2-5, with TRBD1 identical over 8 bases. This CDR3 comprises 13 residues. Germline V gives CDR1 WNHNN, CDR2 SYGVQD (reference sequence). The V segment lost 6 bases and the J segment 5 bases; nucleotides outside the gene matches: 5. CDR3 coding DNA: TGCGCCAGCAGCCCGGACAGGGCGGAGACCCAGTACTTC. Amino acids: CASSPDRAETQYF.

For the CDR3, the DNA is TGTGCCAGCAGCCCAGAAGGTTCGGGTGAAAAACTGTTTTTT. Protein product: CASSPEGSGEKLFF. V gene TRBV7-8 combines with J gene TRBJ1-4; D call uncertain. V was cut by 5 bases and J by 7 bases, with 14 bases left in between. The length of the CDR3 is 14 residues. Looked up from germline, CDR1 is SGHVS and CDR2 is FQNEAQ.

The chain recombines TRBV5-4 with TRBJ2-5, with TRBD2 as a possible D gene (5 bases). Germline V gene lookup returns CDR1 SGHNT and CDR2 YYREEE (reference sequence). The CDR3 loop spans 13 amino acids. Trimming removed 9 bases from V and 2 bases from J, with 14 bases in between. For the CDR3, the DNA is TGTGCCAACCAGCTAGGACTTCAAGAGACCCAGTACTTC. As protein: CANQLGLQETQYF.

This chain joins TRBV28 and TRBJ1-5; weak D call: TRBD1 (6 bases). The germline V gene has CDR1 MDHEN and CDR2 SYDVKM. The CDR3 is 16 amino acids. V lost 3 bases, J lost 3 bases, and 15 bases lay in between. CDR3 in amino acids: CASSFNPGQFNQPQHF. As DNA, the CDR3 is TGTGCCAGCAGTTTCAACCCAGGACAGTTCAATCAGCCCCAGCATTTT.

The rearrangement links TRBV9 to TRBJ2-2; 12 nucleotides align to TRBD2. Trimming at V came to 0 bases and at J to 6 bases, leaving 3 bases not matched to a gene. This CDR3 is built from 16 residues. CDR1 is SGDLS, CDR2 YYNGEE, per germline. Written as DNA, the CDR3 is TGTGCCAGCAGCGTAGCGCTAGCGGGAGGGTCCGGGGAGCTGTTTTTT. It specifies CASSVALAGGSGELFF.

The rearrangement links TRBV6-6 to TRBJ2-5; perhaps TRBD1 as D (5 bases). Trimming pared 0 bases from V and 5 bases from J, leaving 10 bases between. This CDR3 has 14 amino acids. The germline CDR1 and CDR2 sequences are MNHNY and SVGAGI (reference sequence). As DNA, the CDR3 is TGTGCCAGCAGTTACTCAGGGGTAGGGGAGACCCAGTACTTC. It encodes CASSYSGVGETQYF.

This clone was picked up a small number of times. The chain joins TRBV30 to TRBJ2-5; 12 bases align to TRBD2. The CDR3 has 15 amino acids. After removal of 4 bases from V and 4 bases from J, the junction contained 7 bases not matched to a gene. The germline V gene has CDR1 GTSNPN and CDR2 SVGIG (reference sequence). The CDR3 loop is CAWTRASGGGETQYF. DNA of the CDR3: TGTGCCTGGACTAGGGCTAGCGGGGGGGGAGAGACCCAGTACTTC. Based on the CDR3 plus reference TRBV30 and TRBJ2-5, the full variable domain is SQTIHQWPATLVQPVGSPLSLECTVEGTSNPNLYWYRQAAGRGLQLLFYSVGIGQISSEVPQNLSASRPQDRQFILSSKKLLLSDSGFYLCAWTRASGGGETQYFGPGTRLLVL.

CDR3 DNA: TGTGCCAGCAGCTTAGCGGCAGGGAAATATGGTGAGCAGTTCTTC. Its translation: CASSLAAGKYGEQFF. This sequence joins TRBV11-3 and TRBJ2-1; D might be TRBD1 (5 bases). Germline assignment: CDR1 SGHNT and CDR2 YENEEA. This CDR3 comprises 15 residues. Trimming left V 1 base short and J 9 bases short, with 16 bases between.

The V call is TRBV9, the J call TRBJ2-3; TRBD1 matches 9 bases. The CDR3 is made up of 14 amino acids. Germline V lookup: CDR1 SGDLS, CDR2 YYNGEE. With 5 bases clipped from V and 2 bases from J, the junction kept 3 bases outside the gene matches. CDR3 residues: CASRGTGYTDTQYF. CDR3 DNA: TGTGCCAGCAGAGGGACAGGGTACACAGATACGCAGTATTTT.

The chain uses TRBV29-1 and TRBJ2-4, with D tentatively TRBD1 (6 bases). Per the germline V gene, CDR1 is SQVTM and CDR2 is ANQGSEA. Trimming removed 1 base from V and 9 bases from J, with 19 bases in between. The CDR3 totals 15 residues. The CDR3 DNA reads as TGCAGCGTTGAAGGGGAGAGGCGGGCACAGGGCATTCAGTACTTC. It is translated as CSVEGERRAQGIQYF.

This chain links TRBV29-1 with TRBJ2-1, with TRBD2 matching over 13 bases. CDR3 size: 15 residues. Trimming removed 6 bases from V and 7 bases from J; junction bases left unmatched: 9. The germline gives CDR1 SQVTM, CDR2 ANQGSEA. Written as DNA, the CDR3 is TGCAGCGTGGAACGAGAGGGACTAGCGGGGAATGAGCAGTTCTTC. The encoded protein is CSVEREGLAGNEQFF.

This clone was found once. The rearrangement joins TRBV5-6 to TRBJ2-1; 8 positions agree with TRBD1. The CDR3 is 15 residues long. Per germline, CDR1 SGHDT and CDR2 YYEEEE. Germline trimming cut 4 bases from V and 2 bases from J; bases unmatched to any gene: 5. For the CDR3, the DNA is TGTGCCAGCAGCGCCCCAGGGGGCACCTACAATGAGCAGTTCTTC. It codes for CASSAPGGTYNEQFF.

The chain employs TRBV3-1 (or the pseudogene TRBV3-2) and TRBJ1-2, with TRBD1 matching over 9 bases. Germline trimming cut 4 bases from V and 2 bases from J; bases unmatched to any gene: 5. CDR3 length equals 15 residues. The germline V gene encodes CDR1 LGHDT and CDR2 YNNKEL (reference sequence). CDR3 protein: CASSPRTGVNYGYTF. In nucleotides, the CDR3 is TGTGCCAGCAGCCCGAGGACAGGGGTGAACTATGGCTACACCTTC.

In regard to this clone: The junction and the germline gene differ at one end; a read error may be behind it. The chain uses TRBV4-2 and TRBJ1-5; D is possibly TRBD1 (5 bases). Germline assignment: CDR1 LGHNA and CDR2 YNFKEQ. This CDR3 has 16 residues. CDR3 protein: CASSQESRVSAVPRHF. For the CDR3, the DNA is TGTGCCAGCAGCCAAGAATCCAGGGTATCGGCGGTACCCCGGCATTTT.

This clone was seen a single time. Sequence at one end of the junction differs from germline and may be a read error. V and J are TRBV29-1 and TRBJ1-2, with TRBD1 matching over 8 bases. CDR3 size: 9 residues. In germline, CDR1 is SQVTM, CDR2 ANQGSEA. Here the CDR3 reads CSVDREDLF. As DNA, the CDR3 is TGCAGCGTGGACAGGGAGGACCTCTTC.

The chain has TRBV4-1 and TRBJ2-5, with TRBD2 matching 11 bases. CDR1 MGHRA and CDR2 YSYEKL come from the germline V gene. With V trimmed by 5 bases and J by 3 bases, 14 bases remained unmatched. CDR3 size: 18 residues. In nucleotides, the CDR3 is TGCGCCAGCAGCTTGTATTCACCAGGGACTAGCGGCAAAGAGACCCAGTACTTC. Protein sequence: CASSLYSPGTSGKETQYF.

The chain links TRBV18 to TRBJ2-6, with D possibly TRBD1 on 6 matching bases. Trimming took 8 bases from V and 0 from J, leaving 23 bases between them. Germline-derived CDR1 and CDR2 are KGHSH and LQKENI. CDR3 length: 19 residues. The CDR3 spells CASPRVPQGIFSGANVLTF. CDR3 coding DNA: TGTGCCAGCCCACGGGTACCACAGGGCATCTTCTCTGGGGCCAACGTCCTGACTTTC.

The table lists this clone with a few counts. The chain employs TRBV30 and TRBJ2-5; maybe TRBD2 (6 bases). The length of the CDR3 is 14 residues. The germline V gene has CDR1 GTSNPN and CDR2 SVGIG (reference sequence). Trimming left V 0 bases short and J 5 bases short, with 13 bases between. For the CDR3, the DNA is TGTGCCTGGAGTGTAGTGGGGGGATGGGAGACCCAGTACTTC. Protein product: CAWSVVGGWETQYF.

The chain couples TRBV14 to TRBJ2-3, with unresolved D. There are 14 residues in the CDR3. Trimming pared 1 base from V and 4 bases from J, leaving 9 bases between. In germline, CDR1 is SGHDN, CDR2 FVKESK. CDR3 protein: CASSQVNTPDTQYF. CDR3 DNA: TGTGCCAGCAGCCAAGTCAACACCCCAGATACGCAGTATTTT.

The chain links TRBV6-2 or TRBV6-3 to TRBJ1-2; D is undetermined. The germline V and J ends were trimmed by 5 bases and 8 bases, with 18 bases remaining between them. Germline V gene sequence: CDR1 MNHEY, CDR2 SVGEGT. The CDR3 consists of 14 residues. The CDR3 DNA follows: TGTGCCAGCAGTGCCGCGGGCGGATCCTTGGGCTACACCTTC. This encodes CASSAAGGSLGYTF.

This chain connects TRBV28 to TRBJ1-6; D gene ambiguous. From germline, CDR1 is MDHEN and CDR2 SYDVKM. The V end lost 3 bases, the J end lost 3 bases, and 9 bases lay between the germline ends. The CDR3 extends over 15 amino acids. The CDR3 DNA reads as TGTGCCAGCAGTTTGGGAGGGAACTATAATTCACCCCTCCACTTT. This translates into CASSLGGNYNSPLHF.